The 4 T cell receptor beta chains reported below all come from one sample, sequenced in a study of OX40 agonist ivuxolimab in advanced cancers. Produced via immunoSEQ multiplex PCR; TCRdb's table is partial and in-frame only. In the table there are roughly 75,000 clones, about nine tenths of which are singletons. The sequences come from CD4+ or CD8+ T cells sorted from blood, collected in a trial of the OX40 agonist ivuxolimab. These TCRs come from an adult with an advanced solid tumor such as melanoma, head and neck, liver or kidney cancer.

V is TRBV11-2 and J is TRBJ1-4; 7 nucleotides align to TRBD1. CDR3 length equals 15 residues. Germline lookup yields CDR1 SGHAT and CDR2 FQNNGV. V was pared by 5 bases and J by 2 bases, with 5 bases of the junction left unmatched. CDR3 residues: CASSAIQGTNEKLFF. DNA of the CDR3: TGTGCCAGCAGCGCGATACAGGGGACTAATGAAAAACTGTTTTTT.

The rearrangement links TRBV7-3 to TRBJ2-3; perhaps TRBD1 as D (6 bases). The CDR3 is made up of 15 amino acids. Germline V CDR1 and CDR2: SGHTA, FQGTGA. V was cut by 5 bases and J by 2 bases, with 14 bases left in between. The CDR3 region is CASSRRAGATDTQYF. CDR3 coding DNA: TGTGCCAGCAGCCGAAGGGCAGGGGCCACAGATACGCAGTATTTT.

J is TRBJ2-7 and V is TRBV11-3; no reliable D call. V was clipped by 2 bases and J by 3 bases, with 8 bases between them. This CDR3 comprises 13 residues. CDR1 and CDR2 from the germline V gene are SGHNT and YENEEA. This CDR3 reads CASSLMGGYEQYF. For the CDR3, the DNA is TGTGCCAGCAGCTTAATGGGCGGCTACGAGCAGTACTTC.

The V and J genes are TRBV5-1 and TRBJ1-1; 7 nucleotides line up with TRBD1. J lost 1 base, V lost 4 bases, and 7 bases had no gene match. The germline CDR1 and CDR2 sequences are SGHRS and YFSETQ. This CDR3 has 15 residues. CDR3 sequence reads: CASSPMGQSNTEAFF. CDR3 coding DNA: TGCGCCAGCAGCCCGATGGGACAGTCGAACACTGAAGCTTTCTTT.